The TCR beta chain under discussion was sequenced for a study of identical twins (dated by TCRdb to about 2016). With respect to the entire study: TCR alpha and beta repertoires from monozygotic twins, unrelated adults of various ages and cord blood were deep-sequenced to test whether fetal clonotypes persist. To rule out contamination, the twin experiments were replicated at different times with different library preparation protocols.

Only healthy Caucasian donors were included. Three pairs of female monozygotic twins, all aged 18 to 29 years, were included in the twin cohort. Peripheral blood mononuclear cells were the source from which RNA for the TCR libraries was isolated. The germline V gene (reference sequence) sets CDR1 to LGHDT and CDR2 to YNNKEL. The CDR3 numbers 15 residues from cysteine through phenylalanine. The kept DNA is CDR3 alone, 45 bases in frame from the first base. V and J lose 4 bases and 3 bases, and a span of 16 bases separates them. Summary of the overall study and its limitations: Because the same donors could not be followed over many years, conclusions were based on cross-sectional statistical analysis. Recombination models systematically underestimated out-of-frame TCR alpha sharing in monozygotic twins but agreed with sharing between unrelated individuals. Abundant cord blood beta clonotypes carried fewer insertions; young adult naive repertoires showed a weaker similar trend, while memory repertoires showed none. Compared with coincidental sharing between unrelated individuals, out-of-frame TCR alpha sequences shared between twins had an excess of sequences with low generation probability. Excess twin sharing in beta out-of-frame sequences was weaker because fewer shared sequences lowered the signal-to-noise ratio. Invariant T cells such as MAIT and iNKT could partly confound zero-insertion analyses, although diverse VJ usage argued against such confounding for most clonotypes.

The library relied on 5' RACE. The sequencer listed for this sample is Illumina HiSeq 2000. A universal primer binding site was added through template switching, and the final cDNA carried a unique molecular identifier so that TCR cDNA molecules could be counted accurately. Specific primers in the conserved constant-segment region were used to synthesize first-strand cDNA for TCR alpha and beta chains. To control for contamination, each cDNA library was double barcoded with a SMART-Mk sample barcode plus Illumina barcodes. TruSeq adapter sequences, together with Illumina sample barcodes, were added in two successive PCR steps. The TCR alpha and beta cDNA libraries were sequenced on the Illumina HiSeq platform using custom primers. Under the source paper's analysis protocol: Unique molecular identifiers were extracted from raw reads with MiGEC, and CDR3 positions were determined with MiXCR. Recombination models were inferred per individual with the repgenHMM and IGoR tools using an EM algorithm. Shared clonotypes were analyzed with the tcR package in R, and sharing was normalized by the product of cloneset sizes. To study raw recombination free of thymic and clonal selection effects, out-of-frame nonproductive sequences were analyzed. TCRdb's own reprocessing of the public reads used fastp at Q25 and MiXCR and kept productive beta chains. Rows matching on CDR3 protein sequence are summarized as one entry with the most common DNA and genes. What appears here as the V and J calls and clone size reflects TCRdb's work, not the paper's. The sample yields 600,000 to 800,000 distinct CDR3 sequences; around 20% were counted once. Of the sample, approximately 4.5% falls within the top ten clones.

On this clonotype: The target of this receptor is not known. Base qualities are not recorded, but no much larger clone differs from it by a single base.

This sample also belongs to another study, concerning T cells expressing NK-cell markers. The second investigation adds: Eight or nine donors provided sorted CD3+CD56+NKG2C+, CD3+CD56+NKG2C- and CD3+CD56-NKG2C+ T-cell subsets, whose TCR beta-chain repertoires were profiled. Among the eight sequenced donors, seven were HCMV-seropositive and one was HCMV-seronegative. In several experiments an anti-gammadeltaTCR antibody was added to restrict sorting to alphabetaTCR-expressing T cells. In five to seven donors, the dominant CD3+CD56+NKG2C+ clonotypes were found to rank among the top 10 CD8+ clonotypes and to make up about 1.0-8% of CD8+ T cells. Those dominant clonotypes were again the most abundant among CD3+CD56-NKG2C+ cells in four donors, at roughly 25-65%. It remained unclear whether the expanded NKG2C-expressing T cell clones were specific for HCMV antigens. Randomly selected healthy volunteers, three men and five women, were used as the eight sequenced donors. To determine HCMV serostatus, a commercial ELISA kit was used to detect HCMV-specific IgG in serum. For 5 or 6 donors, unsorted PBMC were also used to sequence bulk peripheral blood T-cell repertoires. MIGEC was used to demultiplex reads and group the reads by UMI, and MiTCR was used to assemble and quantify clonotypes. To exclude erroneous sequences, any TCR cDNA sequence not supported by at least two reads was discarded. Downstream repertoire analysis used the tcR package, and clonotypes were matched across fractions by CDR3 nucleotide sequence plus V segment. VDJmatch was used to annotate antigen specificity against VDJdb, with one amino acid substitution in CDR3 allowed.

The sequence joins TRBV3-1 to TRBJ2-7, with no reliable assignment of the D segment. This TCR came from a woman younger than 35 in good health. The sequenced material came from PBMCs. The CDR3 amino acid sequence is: CASSPDLLKGYEQYF. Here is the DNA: TGTGCCAGCAGCCCCGACCTCCTAAAAGGCTACGAGCAGTACTTC.